This record looks at one TCR beta chain sequence and its context. The antigen is unknown. The data were produced by immunoSEQ multiplex PCR, yet TCRdb's version contains in-frame clones alone and is incomplete. The repertoire holds 70,000 to 90,000 clones, with around 90% as singletons. CDR1 is KGHSH and CDR2 is LQKENI in the germline V gene. The length of the CDR3 is 17 residues. With 4 bases clipped from V and 3 bases from J, the junction kept 13 bases outside the gene matches. This sample is drawn from a study of T cell responses to AZD1222 COVID-19 vaccine. Study findings and constraints: Donor demographics were predominantly white British with a female majority; clonal diversity may be underestimated.

Sequenced here: peripheral blood, sampled on day 0 of AZD1222 vaccination. This clonotype was sampled from an adult in good health. This rearrangement joins TRBV18 to TRBJ2-3; 7 nucleotides align to TRBD1. DNA for the CDR3: TGTGCCAGCTCACGACAACAGGGGCTACTTTCGACAGATACGCAGTATTTT. Amino acids: CASSRQQGLLSTDTQYF.